Listed below are T cell receptor beta chains from one sample, sequenced in a study of T-cell memory formation after mild COVID-19. Via MiXCR, TCRdb re-called the 5' RACE reads, giving one row per CDR3 protein. The data show roughly 510,000 distinct CDR3 sequences, roughly 17% seen once. The sequenced material came from PBMCs or a T cell subset sorted from them (not recorded which). The receptors shown here come from an adult woman who had mild COVID-19 (a few samples of this study predate the infection). Cell type and time point are not known. Each CDR3 is given with its conserved first and last residue. The order of the fields is V gene, D gene, clone size, J gene, CDR3 DNA, CDR3 protein. A D gene is named only where the DNA matches it firmly. Size is omitted from some rows. Given values are once, few, many or a class for expanded clones.

V gene: TRBV20-1
D gene: TRBD1
clone size: .
J gene: TRBJ1-6
CDR3 DNA: TGCAGTGCTCCTCCGGGACAGGGTTTCTCACCCCTCCACTTT
CDR3 protein: CSAPPGQGFSPLHF

V gene: TRBV5-1
D gene: TRBD1
clone size: .
J gene: TRBJ1-1
CDR3 DNA: TGCGCCAGCAGCCATAACCCAAATCAGGGGGTGAACACTGAAGCTTTCTTT
CDR3 protein: CASSHNPNQGVNTEAFF

V gene: TRBV6-2/TRBV6-3
D gene: .
clone size: .
J gene: TRBJ1-1
CDR3 DNA: TGTGCCAGCAGTTATTCTCACAGAGAAGCTTTCTTT
CDR3 protein: CASSYSHREAFF

V gene: TRBV13
D gene: TRBD1
clone size: .
J gene: TRBJ1-2
CDR3 DNA: TGTGCCAGCAGCCCACGACTCAACAGGGGAAGGGGCTACACCTTC
CDR3 protein: CASSPRLNRGRGYTF

V gene: TRBV2
D gene: TRBD1
clone size: .
J gene: TRBJ2-7
CDR3 DNA: TGTGCCAGCAGTGGGGACAGGAGGGAGCAGTACTTC
CDR3 protein: CASSGDRREQYF

V gene: TRBV7-3
D gene: .
clone size: few
J gene: TRBJ2-5
CDR3 DNA: TGTGCCAGCAGCTTGTATGGGGGGCTTAGGGAGACCCAGTACTTC
CDR3 protein: CASSLYGGLRETQYF

V gene: TRBV19
D gene: TRBD1
clone size: .
J gene: TRBJ2-7
CDR3 DNA: TGTGCCAGTAGTATAGGGGGACAGGGTGCCTACGAGCAGTACTTC
CDR3 protein: CASSIGGQGAYEQYF

V gene: TRBV12-3/TRBV12-4
D gene: TRBD2
clone size: .
J gene: TRBJ2-1
CDR3 DNA: TGTGCCAGCAGTCCAGGTGGCGGGACTACCTACAATGAGCAGTTCTTC
CDR3 protein: CASSPGGGTTYNEQFF

V gene: TRBV12-3/TRBV12-4
D gene: .
clone size: few
J gene: TRBJ2-7
CDR3 DNA: TGTGCCAGCGGGGGCAACGAGCAGTACTTC
CDR3 protein: CASGGNEQYF

V gene: TRBV4-1
D gene: .
clone size: few
J gene: TRBJ2-1
CDR3 DNA: TGCGCCAGCAGCCAAGGAGGCGGTTGGGGGGCAAGCTCCTACAATGAGCAGTTCTTC
CDR3 protein: CASSQGGGWGASSYNEQFF

V gene: TRBV4-1
D gene: TRBD1
clone size: few
J gene: TRBJ1-4
CDR3 DNA: TGCGCCAGCAGCCAAGGTCCCGGGACAGGAGAAAAACTGTTTTTT
CDR3 protein: CASSQGPGTGEKLFF

V gene: TRBV4-1
D gene: .
clone size: .
J gene: TRBJ1-5
CDR3 DNA: TGCGCCAGCAGCCACCCATCGGGGATATTAAGGGATAGCAATCAGCCCCAGCATTTT
CDR3 protein: CASSHPSGILRDSNQPQHF

V gene: TRBV6-5
D gene: .
clone size: many
J gene: TRBJ1-1
CDR3 DNA: TGTGCCAGCAGATCAGGGAGGGGGGCAATTGAAGCTTTCTTT
CDR3 protein: CASRSGRGAIEAFF

V gene: TRBV10-3
D gene: .
clone size: .
J gene: TRBJ1-4
CDR3 DNA: TGTGCCATCAGTAACACGGCTGCAACTAATGAAAAACTGTTTTTT
CDR3 protein: CAISNTAATNEKLFF

V gene: TRBV5-1
D gene: TRBD1
clone size: few
J gene: TRBJ2-7
CDR3 DNA: TGCGCCAGCAGAACAGGGGACGTCTCCTACGAGCAGTACTTC
CDR3 protein: CASRTGDVSYEQYF

V gene: TRBV12-3/TRBV12-4
D gene: .
clone size: .
J gene: TRBJ1-5
CDR3 DNA: TGTGCCAGCAGTGTCGGTGGCGATCAGCCCCAGCATTTT
CDR3 protein: CASSVGGDQPQHF

V gene: TRBV15
D gene: TRBD1
clone size: .
J gene: TRBJ1-6
CDR3 DNA: TGTGCCACCAGCAGGGACAGGGGGAGAAGGTCACCCCTCCACTTT
CDR3 protein: CATSRDRGRRSPLHF

V gene: TRBV29-1
D gene: TRBD1
clone size: .
J gene: TRBJ1-1
CDR3 DNA: TGCGGGGGTAGGGACAGGGCCGCGAACACTGAAGCTTTCTTT
CDR3 protein: CGGRDRAANTEAFF

V gene: TRBV7-8
D gene: .
clone size: .
J gene: TRBJ2-5
CDR3 DNA: TGTGCCAGCAGCACCCGGGACGACCGGGAGACCCAGTACTTC
CDR3 protein: CASSTRDDRETQYF

V gene: TRBV5-1
D gene: .
clone size: .
J gene: TRBJ1-4
CDR3 DNA: TGCGCCAGCAGCTTGTCCGGAGATAATGAAAAACTGTTTTTT
CDR3 protein: CASSLSGDNEKLFF

V gene: TRBV12-3/TRBV12-4
D gene: .
clone size: .
J gene: TRBJ1-1
CDR3 DNA: TGTGCCAGCAGTTCAGGGGACCGCTCGAACACTGAAGCTTTCTTT
CDR3 protein: CASSSGDRSNTEAFF

V gene: TRBV20-1
D gene: .
clone size: .
J gene: TRBJ1-4
CDR3 DNA: TGCACCGCGCCCCAACAGGCAACTAATGAAAAACTGTTTTTT
CDR3 protein: CTAPQQATNEKLFF